This entry concerns a single TCR beta chain. Its antigen is unknown. The source of the sample is a study of PD-1 blockade in classical Hodgkin lymphoma. Study-level points and caveats: Still unresolved is the cause of the repertoire differences, which may be disease activity or prior therapy. Diminished baseline TCR diversity has been reported in newly diagnosed patients relative to healthy donors.

Time point described: newly diagnosed, previously untreated cHL patient sample. The CD4+ T cells used were purified from thawed PBMCs through magnetic negative selection. From germline, CDR1 is SGHRS and CDR2 YFSETQ. The CDR3 extends over 16 amino acids. V lost 3 bases to trimming and J lost 2 bases; unmatched junction nucleotides: 3. The protocol was immunoSEQ multiplex PCR, while the TCRdb copy is restricted to in-frame clones and leaves out a portion. The sample carries under 40,000 clones, about 87% recorded once. This TCR derives from a human donor with classical Hodgkin lymphoma. The chain recombines TRBV5-1 with TRBJ1-5, with 12 bases that match TRBD1. The specimen sequenced was CD4+ T cells from blood. CDR3 amino acids: CASSSGTGGGNQPQHF. DNA for the CDR3: TGCGCCAGCAGCTCCGGGACAGGGGGCGGCAATCAGCCCCAGCATTTT.